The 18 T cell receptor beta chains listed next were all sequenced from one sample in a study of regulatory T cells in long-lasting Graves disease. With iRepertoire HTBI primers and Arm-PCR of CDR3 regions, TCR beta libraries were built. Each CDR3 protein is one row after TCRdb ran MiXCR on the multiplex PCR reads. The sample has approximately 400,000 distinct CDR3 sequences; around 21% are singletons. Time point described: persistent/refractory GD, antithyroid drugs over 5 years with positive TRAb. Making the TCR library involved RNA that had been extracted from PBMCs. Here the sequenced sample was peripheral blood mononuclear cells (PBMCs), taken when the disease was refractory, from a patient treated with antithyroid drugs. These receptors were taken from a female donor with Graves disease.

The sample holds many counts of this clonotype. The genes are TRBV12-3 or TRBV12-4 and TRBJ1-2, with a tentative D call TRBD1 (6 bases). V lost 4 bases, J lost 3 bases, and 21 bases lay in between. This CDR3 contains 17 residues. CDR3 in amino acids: CASSSWGSGGGHYGYTF. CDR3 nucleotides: TGTGCCAGCAGTTCCTGGGGATCGGGCGGGGGCCACTATGGCTACACCTTC.

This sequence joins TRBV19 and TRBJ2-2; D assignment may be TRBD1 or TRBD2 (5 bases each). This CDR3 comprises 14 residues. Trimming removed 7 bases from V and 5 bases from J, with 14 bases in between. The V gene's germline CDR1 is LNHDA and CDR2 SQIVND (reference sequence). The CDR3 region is CASNPRGNTGELFF. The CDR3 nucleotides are TGTGCCAGTAACCCGAGGGGAAATACCGGGGAGCTGTTTTTT.

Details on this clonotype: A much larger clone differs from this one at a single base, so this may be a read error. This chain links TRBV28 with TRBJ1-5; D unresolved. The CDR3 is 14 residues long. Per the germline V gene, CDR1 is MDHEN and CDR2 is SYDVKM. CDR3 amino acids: CASTSGPSNRPQHF. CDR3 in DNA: TGTGCCAGCACCTCCGGGCCTAGCAATCGGCCCCAGCATTTT.

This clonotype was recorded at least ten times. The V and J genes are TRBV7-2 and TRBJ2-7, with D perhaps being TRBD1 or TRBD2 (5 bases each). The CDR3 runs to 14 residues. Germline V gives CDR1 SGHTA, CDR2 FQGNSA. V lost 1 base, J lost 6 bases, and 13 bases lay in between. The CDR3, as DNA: TGTGCCAGCAGCTTAGGAGGGGCTAGCTCCGAGCAGTACTTC. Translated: CASSLGGASSEQYF.

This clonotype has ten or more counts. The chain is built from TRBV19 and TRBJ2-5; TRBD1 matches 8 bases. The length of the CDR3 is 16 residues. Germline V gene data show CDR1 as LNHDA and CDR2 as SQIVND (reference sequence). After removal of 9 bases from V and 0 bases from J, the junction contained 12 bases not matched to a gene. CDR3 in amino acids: CARLSGQGLYQETQYF. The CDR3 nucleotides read TGTGCCAGACTATCCGGACAGGGTTTGTACCAAGAGACCCAGTACTTC.

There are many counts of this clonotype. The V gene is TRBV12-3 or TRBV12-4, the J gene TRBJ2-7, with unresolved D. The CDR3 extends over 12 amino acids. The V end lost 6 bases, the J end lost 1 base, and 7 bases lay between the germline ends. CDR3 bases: TGTGCCAGCAGGGATCTATCCTACGAGCAGTACTTC. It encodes CASRDLSYEQYF.

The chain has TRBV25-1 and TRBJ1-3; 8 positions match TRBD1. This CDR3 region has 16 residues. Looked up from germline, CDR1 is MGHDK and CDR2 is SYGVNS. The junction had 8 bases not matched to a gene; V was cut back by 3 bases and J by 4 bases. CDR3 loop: CASSDQTGALGNTIYF. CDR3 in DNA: TGTGCCAGCAGTGACCAGACAGGGGCTCTAGGAAACACCATATATTTT.

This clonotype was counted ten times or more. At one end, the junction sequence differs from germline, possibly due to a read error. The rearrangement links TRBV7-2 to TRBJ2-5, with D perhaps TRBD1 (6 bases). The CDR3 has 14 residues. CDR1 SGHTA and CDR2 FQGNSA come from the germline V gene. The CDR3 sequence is CASNLWAGEETQYF. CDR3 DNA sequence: TGTGCCAGCAACTTATGGGCAGGGGAAGAGACCCAGTACTTC.

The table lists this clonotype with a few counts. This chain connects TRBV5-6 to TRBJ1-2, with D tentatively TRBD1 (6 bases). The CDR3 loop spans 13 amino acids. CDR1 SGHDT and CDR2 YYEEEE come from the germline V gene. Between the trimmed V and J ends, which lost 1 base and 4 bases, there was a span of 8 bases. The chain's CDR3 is CASSLRRGYGYTF. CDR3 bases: TGTGCCAGCAGCTTGCGCAGGGGCTATGGCTACACCTTC.

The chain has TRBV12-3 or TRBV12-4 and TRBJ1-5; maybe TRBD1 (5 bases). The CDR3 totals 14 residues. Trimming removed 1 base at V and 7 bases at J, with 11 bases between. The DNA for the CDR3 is TGTGCCAGCAGTTTAGGGGGGTCCTGGCAGCCCCAGCATTTT. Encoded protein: CASSLGGSWQPQHF.

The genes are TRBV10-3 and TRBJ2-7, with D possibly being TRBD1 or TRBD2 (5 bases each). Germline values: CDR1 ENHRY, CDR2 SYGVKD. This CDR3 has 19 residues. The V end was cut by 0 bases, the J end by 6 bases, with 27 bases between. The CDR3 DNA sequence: TGTGCCATCAGTGAGTCTAATAGGACCGACGAGGGGCTTTACGGCGAGCAGTACTTC. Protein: CAISESNRTDEGLYGEQYF.

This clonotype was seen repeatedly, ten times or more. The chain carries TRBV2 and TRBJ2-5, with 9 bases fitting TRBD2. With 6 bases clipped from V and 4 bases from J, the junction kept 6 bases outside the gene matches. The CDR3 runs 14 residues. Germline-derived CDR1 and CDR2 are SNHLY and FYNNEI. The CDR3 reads CASRADSGRETQYF. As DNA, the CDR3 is TGTGCCAGCAGGGCTGATAGCGGGAGAGAGACCCAGTACTTC.

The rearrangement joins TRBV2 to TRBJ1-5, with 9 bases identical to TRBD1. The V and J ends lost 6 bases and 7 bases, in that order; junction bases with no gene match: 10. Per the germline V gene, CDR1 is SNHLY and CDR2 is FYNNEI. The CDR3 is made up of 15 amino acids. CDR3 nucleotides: TGTGCCAGCAGCCCTAGGACAGGGGTTGAGCAGCCCCAGCATTTT. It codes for CASSPRTGVEQPQHF.

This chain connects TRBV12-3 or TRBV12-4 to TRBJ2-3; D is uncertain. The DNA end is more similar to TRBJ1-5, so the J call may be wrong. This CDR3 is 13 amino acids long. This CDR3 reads CASSLSGSDTQHF. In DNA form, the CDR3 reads TGTGCCAGCAGCCTTAGCGGGAGTGATACGCAGCATTTT.

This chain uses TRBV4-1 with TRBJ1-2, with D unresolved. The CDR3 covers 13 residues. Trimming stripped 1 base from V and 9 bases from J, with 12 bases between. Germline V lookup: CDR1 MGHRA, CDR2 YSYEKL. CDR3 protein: CASSQGPLNRYTF. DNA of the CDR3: TGCGCCAGCAGCCAAGGACCCCTAAACCGCTACACCTTC.

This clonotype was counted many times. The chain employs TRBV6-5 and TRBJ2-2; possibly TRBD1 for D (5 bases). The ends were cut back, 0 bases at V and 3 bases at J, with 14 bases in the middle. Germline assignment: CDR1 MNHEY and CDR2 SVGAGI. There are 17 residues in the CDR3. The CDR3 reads CASSYSAGSIHTGELFF. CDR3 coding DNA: TGTGCCAGCAGTTACTCAGCAGGGTCCATACACACCGGGGAGCTGTTTTTT.

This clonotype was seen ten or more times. The CDR3 DNA reads as TGTGCCAGCACCAAACCCGGTGGGGGGAACGAGCAGTACTTC. It specifies CASTKPGGGNEQYF. The chain combines TRBV12-3 or TRBV12-4 with TRBJ2-7, with D possibly being TRBD2 (6 bases). V was clipped by 7 bases and J by 5 bases, with 18 bases between them. This CDR3 is 14 amino acids long.

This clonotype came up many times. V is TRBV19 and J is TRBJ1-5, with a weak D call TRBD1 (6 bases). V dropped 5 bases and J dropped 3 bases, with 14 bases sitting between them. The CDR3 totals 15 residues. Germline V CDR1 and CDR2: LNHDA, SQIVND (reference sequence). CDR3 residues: CASSLYGQNNQPQHF. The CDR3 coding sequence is TGTGCCAGTAGTCTTTACGGACAGAACAATCAGCCCCAGCATTTT.